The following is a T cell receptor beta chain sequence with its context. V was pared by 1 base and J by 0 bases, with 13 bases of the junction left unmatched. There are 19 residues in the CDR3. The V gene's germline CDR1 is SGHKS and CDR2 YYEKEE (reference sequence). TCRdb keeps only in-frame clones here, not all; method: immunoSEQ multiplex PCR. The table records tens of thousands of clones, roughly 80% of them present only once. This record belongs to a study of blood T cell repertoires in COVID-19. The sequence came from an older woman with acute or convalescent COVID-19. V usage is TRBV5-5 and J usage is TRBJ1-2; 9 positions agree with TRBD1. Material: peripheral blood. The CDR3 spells CASSLRFAGQGASNYGYTF. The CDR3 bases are TGTGCCAGCAGCTTGAGGTTTGCGGGACAGGGTGCCTCTAACTATGGCTACACCTTC.